This is a list of T cell receptor beta chains from one sample in a study of blood T cell repertoires in COVID-19. The repertoire was sequenced with immunoSEQ multiplex PCR; TCRdb's copy has only in-frame clones and lacks some. Of about 160,000 clones listed, roughly 80% are singletons. Sample: peripheral blood. These TCRs come from a man between 70 and 80 years old with acute or convalescent COVID-19. CDR3s include the opening cysteine and the closing phenylalanine or tryptophan. The D gene is left open where the match is weak. The size entry is marked missing in some rows and otherwise reads once, few, many or a size class.

d_call	v_call	clone_size	j_call	cdr3_nt	cdr3_aa
TRBD2	TRBV11-3	.	TRBJ2-3	TGTGCCAGCAGCCCTTTACTAGCGGGAGGCACAGATACGCAGTATTTT	CASSPLLAGGTDTQYF
.	TRBV19	once	TRBJ1-5	TGTGCCAGTAGTAGACCTCGGACAGGCAATCAGCCCCAGCATTTT	CASSRPRTGNQPQHF
.	TRBV18	.	TRBJ1-4	TGTGCCAGCTCACCGAGCGGCGATAATGAAAAACTGTTTTTT	CASSPSGDNEKLFF
TRBD2	TRBV27	few	TRBJ2-1	TGTGCCAGCAGTCCCGGACTAGCGGGAGGGAAAGGGATGTTGGACAATGAGCAGTTCTTC	CASSPGLAGGKGMLDNEQFF
.	TRBV7-9	.	TRBJ2-1	TGTGCCAGCAGCTTACAGTTCAATGAGCAGTTCTTC	CASSLQFNEQFF
.	TRBV18	.	TRBJ1-2	TGTGCCAGCTCACCAAGGGCTGGGGCCTATGGCTACACCTTC	CASSPRAGAYGYTF
TRBD1	TRBV6-1	.	TRBJ1-2	TGTGCCAGCAGTGAATCCGGGACAGGTTACTATGGCTACACCTTC	CASSESGTGYYGYTF
.	TRBV12-3/TRBV12-4	.	TRBJ2-1	TGTGCCAGCAGTACGAACGGCCGGGGGGAGCAGTTCTTC	CASSTNGRGEQFF
TRBD2	TRBV3-1/TRBV3-2	.	TRBJ2-3	TGTGCCAGCAGCGAGAGGCTAGCGGGGAGCACAGATACGCAGTATTTT	CASSERLAGSTDTQYF
.	TRBV6-5	.	TRBJ1-2	TGTGCCAGCAGTTACTCGACAGGCGGCTATGGCTACACCTTC	CASSYSTGGYGYTF
TRBD1	TRBV18	.	TRBJ2-7	TGTGCCAGCTCAACGCTTGGACAGGGGCCGGCTAACGAGCAGTACTTC	CASSTLGQGPANEQYF
.	TRBV4-1	.	TRBJ2-3	TGCGCCAGCAGCCAAGAGGTTGCAGGGGGCACAGATACGCAGTATTTT	CASSQEVAGGTDTQYF
TRBD2	TRBV6-5	.	TRBJ2-7	TGTGCCAGCAGTTACGCGGGGGGGGCCGAGTACGAGCAGTACTTC	CASSYAGGAEYEQYF
.	TRBV5-1	.	TRBJ1-4	TGCGCCAGCAGCTTGGGCTCCAGTAATAATGAAAAACTGTTTTTT	CASSLGSSNNEKLFF
TRBD2	TRBV2	few	TRBJ2-5	TGTGCCACCCAAGGGGAGCGGGGGACCCAGTACTTC	CATQGERGTQYF
.	TRBV6-6	.	TRBJ2-1	TGTGCCAGCAGTCAAGGGGTGTACGAGCAGTTCTTC	CASSQGVYEQFF
.	TRBV20-1	.	TRBJ1-2	TGCAGTGTAGATGGCTACACCTTC	CSVDGYTF
.	TRBV19	.	TRBJ1-2	TGTGCCAGTAGAGATACAGGGAACTATGGCTACACCTTC	CASRDTGNYGYTF
.	TRBV12-3/TRBV12-4	.	TRBJ2-5	TGCAAAGGGAGTTTGGCTCGGGAGACCCAGTACTTC	CKGSLARETQYF
TRBD1	TRBV30	.	TRBJ1-6	TGTGCCTGGAGTATGGGACAGGGTTTGACCCTCCACTTT	CAWSMGQGLTLHF
.	TRBV5-1	.	TRBJ1-1	TGCGCCAGCAGCTCCCAGAACACTGAAGCTTTCTTT	CASSSQNTEAFF
.	TRBV11-2	.	TRBJ2-3	TGTGCCAGCAGCTTAGATGGGGCAGCCACAGATACGCAGTATTTT	CASSLDGAATDTQYF
.	TRBV4-1	.	TRBJ1-2	TGCGCCAGCAGCCAGGTGGGCCTTGGCTATGGCTACACCTTC	CASSQVGLGYGYTF
.	TRBV30	.	TRBJ1-5	TGTGCCTGGAGTGTAAAGGCGGCGGTCAATCAGCCCCAGCATTTT	CAWSVKAAVNQPQHF
.	TRBV30	many	TRBJ2-5	TGTGCCTGGAGTGGAGGTGACCAAGAGACCCAGTACTTC	CAWSGGDQETQYF
.	TRBV6-5	many	TRBJ1-5	TGTGCCAGCAGGGACCTTACGGGGCAGCCCCAGCATTTT	CASRDLTGQPQHF
.	TRBV19	.	TRBJ1-5	TGTGCCATAGGGACATTTGATAGCAATCAGCCCCAGCATTTT	CAIGTFDSNQPQHF